This paragraph covers one TCR beta chain sequence. It has no known antigen specificity. Per-base qualities were not stored, and no clone one base away is much larger. The immunoSEQ hsTCRB v3.0 assay was used at survey level resolution to sequence the TRB variable region. A depth of roughly 35,000-55,000 T-cell genomes per sample was targeted for TRB sequencing. Pooled TRB libraries were sequenced on an Illumina MiSeq with a v3 150-cycle kit. The published analysis was carried out like this. Repertoire analysis was performed in R inside a reproducible Nextflow workflow that covered QC, data transformation and analysis. LymphoSeq2, an R package for exploring AIRR-Seq data, was used to implement the custom analyses. Four samples that yielded fewer than 5000 total TRB sequences were excluded, so that approximately 170 HIV repertoires were analyzed. Among the 180 to 200 retained HIV repertoires, 59 were collected before ART initiation and around 130 were collected after ART initiation. Repertoires were downsampled to 5000 TRB nucleotide sequences, and summary statistics were averaged over 100 downsampling iterations. The analysis kept only TRB sequences whose CDR3 regions were at least seven amino acids long. Diversity was measured with a Shannon entropy-derived clonality score and the Gini coefficient. In the repertoire networks, any two of the top 5000 CDR3 amino acid sequences were linked whenever the two sequences differed by an edit distance of one. For TRB CDR3 amino acid sequences, antigen specificity groups and MHC restriction were predicted with GLIPH2. To flag known CMV, EBV, HIV or tissue antigen associations, CDR3 amino acid sequences were matched against VDJdb and McPAS-TCR. Pre-ART, post-ART and control groups were compared with Wilcoxon signed-rank tests and Holm-Bonferroni correction. The source is immuneACCESS, and TCRdb retained only in-frame sequences with V and J called. Part of the clones is not carried over; for the studies checked, unresolved V genes explain less than half of this, and the remainder is unexplained. V and J calls plus clone size are reproduced from that table; the DNA served to infer D and trimming. In all, the sample holds approximately 41,000 clones, and roughly 80% of those were seen once. The ten largest make up around 5% of the sample.

The data are from a study of long-term antiretroviral therapy in people with HIV (dated by TCRdb to about 2022). With regard to the full study: The earliest samples were collected roughly a decade before the 2015 WHO recommendation for immediate ART, at a time when ART was usually postponed until CD4 counts fell. A retrospective serial study tested whether ART initiation and durable HIV suppression were associated with changes in peripheral blood TRB repertoire composition and diversity. A total of over 150 cryopreserved PBMC samples came from 30 adults with confirmed HIV infection and were collected serially over a mean of around 6 years (range 1-12). About two fifths of the roughly 30 participants with HIV were female. Test extractions of a monoclonal T-cell line alongside approximately 34 polyclonal samples showed no cross-contamination during QIAcube processing.

The study at large found these results: Inferences about post-ART repertoire changes are limited because no data were available on ART adherence, viral resistance or therapy changes. Because pre-ART samples had limited cell numbers, unsorted PBMC were profiled rather than sorted CD4+ and CD8+ T cells. A significant increase in TRB diversity was found to be associated with ART initiation, although TRB diversity was observed to remain significantly below that of transplant donor controls even after long-term ART. Expanded TRB clones identified before ART initiation dominated the repertoire across all time points, though the dominance fluctuated and decreased in many PLHIV after ART. Narrower CDR3 length ranges were observed in HIV repertoires than in controls, and an antigen-experienced repertoire with only a slight naive shift after ART was suggested by the network structure. The samples span the years 2004 to 2017, and the ART regimens used may be less effective than current regimens. Owing to limited PBMC availability, only the TCR beta chain was sequenced, without alpha chain pairing.

Looking up the germline V gene yields CDR1 KGHSH and CDR2 LQKENI. Germline trimming amounts to 2 bases on V and 0 bases on J, with 12 as the count of junction bases outside the gene matches. The CDR3 numbers 18 residues from cysteine through phenylalanine. Here the CDR3 DNA is all that survives: 54 bases in frame from base 1. Inclusion was restricted to participants for whom at least one PBMC sample before ART initiation and at least two post-ART samples were available. All participants with HIV were treated in the United States of America. Cryopreserved samples of about 1-10 million PBMC were thawed and washed before DNA extraction. At the time of the earliest PBMC sample for each participant with HIV, ages ranged from roughly 23 to 60 years. Each participant contributed PBMC samples from 1-4 timepoints before ART initiation and 2-8 timepoints after ART initiation, with a median of 7 samples. For every participant, serial HIV viral load, CD4+ T-cell count, ART history and demographic data were obtained. Genomic DNA was extracted from unsorted PBMC with a Qiagen kit on a QIAcube, with processing performed in batches of 12 samples.

The chain is assembled from TRBV18 and TRBJ2-7, with TRBD2 matching 8 junction bases. The origin of this receptor is a man aged 18 to 29 with HIV. The material was unsorted PBMCs, obtained 1.5 years after starting antiretroviral therapy. The DNA sequence reads TGTGCCAGCTCACCAATTCGGGTTAGCGGGATTGGCTCCTACGAGCAGTACTTC. Its protein is CASSPIRVSGIGSYEQYF.